This TCR beta chain was profiled in a study of blood T cell repertoires in COVID-19 (dated by TCRdb to the early 2020s). Background for the entire study: Collaborator samples came from the United States, Italy and Spain and covered acute and convalescent phases of COVID-19. Sample metadata almost always included a de-identified subject ID, COVID-19 status, age in years and sex. The material from the prospective study consisted of cDNA or gDNA derived from T cells, B-cell-depleted T cells, or PBMCs. The repertoires were released in a freely available public database intended as a resource for research on the immune response to SARS-CoV-2. HLA class I and class II types, where available, came from metadata supplied by the sample provider rather than from assay-based typing. The dataset comprised deeply sampled blood TCRbeta repertoires from subjects exposed to, actively infected with, or recovered from COVID-19. Samples came from the ongoing ImmuneRACE study (first 160 participants) plus 1,254 subjects from 6 global collaborators.

Here is what the overall study found, with its caveats: The quantity of clinical and demographic metadata differed by source and by participant and was supplied without curation.

This clone has just a few counts. Its antigen remains undetermined. No qualities accompany the bases; no much larger clone lies one base away. From the cysteine through the phenylalanine, the CDR3 covers 15 amino acids. The retained sequence is limited to the CDR3, 45 bases, with the frame set at the first base. V was cut back by 4 bases and J by 2 bases, leaving a gap of 13 bases between them. CDR1 SGHRS and CDR2 YFSETQ are derived from the germline V gene. TCRbeta CDR3 regions were amplified from genomic DNA by means of the immunoSEQ Assay, a bias-controlled multiplex PCR. As for how the authors treated the data: Within the assay, amplification of reference gene primers was used to estimate how many nucleated cells each sample contained. To quantify the absolute abundance of each unique TCRbeta CDR3 rearrangement, sequence reads were collapsed and filtered. For each sample, productive Simpson clonality was calculated as the square root of Simpson's diversity index over productive rearrangements. In TCRdb, the immuneACCESS table is reduced to in-frame sequences with V and J assigned. These tables do not hold every clone; where another copy was compared, an unresolved V gene accounts for under half, and the others remain unexplained. V, J and clone size derive from that table, while D and trimming were established from the DNA sequence. The sample data list under 200,000 clones, and more than 75% of these were observed just once. The ten biggest clones cover 0.8% to 1.2% of the sample.

Collaborating institutions collected whole blood in K2EDTA tubes following their own protocols. For TCRbeta analysis, collaborators shipped samples in one of three forms: frozen whole blood, isolated PBMCs, or DNA extracted from either of those sample types. The chain joins TRBV5-1 to TRBJ2-1; TRBD1 could be the D gene, as 6 bases match. This clonotype was obtained from a middle-aged man with acute or convalescent COVID-19. Sequenced: peripheral blood. The DNA reads as follows: TGCGCCAGCAGCACGGGACACCGGACCTACAATGAGCAGTTCTTC. This gives the protein CASSTGHRTYNEQFF.